This TCR beta chain was profiled in a study of blood T cell repertoires in COVID-19. Study context: Acute and convalescent COVID-19 specimens originated in the United States, Italy and Spain. The analysed material was cDNA or gDNA that came from T cells, B-cell-depleted T cells, or PBMCs.

This CDR3 has 13 amino acids. The V and J ends lost 3 bases and 10 bases respectively, with 10 bases between them. Germline V gene sequence: CDR1 LNHDA, CDR2 SQIVND (reference sequence). Authors' processing steps: Counts of nucleated cells, estimated from reference gene primer amplification, were obtained. Clones were sequenced by immunoSEQ multiplex PCR, and TCRdb holds only the in-frame ones, with some missing. The DNA gave D and trimming, while V, J and clone size come from that table. The sample yields about 82,000 clones, 81% seen once. The sample comprised peripheral blood. The receptor comes from a man older than 75 with acute or convalescent COVID-19. V and J are TRBV19 and TRBJ1-6; tentative D call: TRBD1 (5 bases). The CDR3 DNA reads TGTGCCAGTAGTATCGGACGGACATCACCCCTCCACTTT. It specifies CASSIGRTSPLHF.